These 16 T cell receptor beta chains share one sample of origin, sequenced in a study of vaccination and CD4 T cells after COVID-19. No cognate antigen is known for these TCRs. As for treatment: roughly 10-day PBMC culture with coronavirus spike peptide pools or control peptides (ViraFEST assay). The Oncomine TCR Beta short-read assay was what sequenced the DNA obtained from cultured CD4+ T cells. From the PCR reads, TCRdb called clonotypes with MiXCR, one entry per CDR3 protein. The data hold more than 9,500 distinct CDR3 sequences, with 40% to 60% observed a single time. Sequencing used CD4+ T cells from blood, cultured in vitro. The receptors were gathered from a human donor who had recovered from COVID-19.

The chain uses TRBV7-2 and TRBJ1-1; 9 nucleotides match TRBD1. With 7 bases clipped from V and 4 bases from J, the junction kept 13 bases outside the gene matches. The CDR3 loop spans 16 amino acids. Germline V gene sequence: CDR1 SGHTA, CDR2 FQGNSA. CDR3 in amino acids: CASTSLHRGLGTEAFF. In DNA form, the CDR3 reads TGTGCCAGCACTTCCCTCCACAGGGGGCTGGGCACTGAAGCTTTCTTT. Combining the CDR3 with reference TRBV7-2 and TRBJ1-1 gives the whole variable domain GAGVSQSPSNKVTEKGKDVELRCDPISGHTALYWYRQSLGQGLEFLIYFQGNSAPDKSGLPSDRFSAERTGGSVSTLTIQRTQQEDSAVYLCASTSLHRGLGTEAFFGQGTRLTVV.

V is TRBV7-2 and J is TRBJ2-6, with unresolved D. V lost 0 bases, J lost 0 bases, and 6 bases lay in between. Germline V CDR1 and CDR2: SGHTA, FQGNSA. This CDR3 contains 16 residues. CDR3 region: CASSLALGSGANVLTF. The CDR3 region has the DNA TGTGCCAGCAGCTTAGCCCTAGGCTCTGGGGCCAACGTCCTGACTTTC. Combining the CDR3 with reference TRBV7-2 and TRBJ2-6 gives the whole variable domain GAGVSQSPSNKVTEKGKDVELRCDPISGHTALYWYRQSLGQGLEFLIYFQGNSAPDKSGLPSDRFSAERTGGSVSTLTIQRTQQEDSAVYLCASSLALGSGANVLTFGAGSRLTVL.

The sample holds a few counts of this clonotype. The V and J genes are TRBV5-1 and TRBJ2-2; no firm D call. CDR1 SGHRS and CDR2 YFSETQ come from the germline V gene. The CDR3 has 14 amino acids. Trimming took 4 bases from V and 2 from J, leaving 9 bases between them. CDR3 in amino acids: CASSRVGNTGELFF. The CDR3 DNA sequence: TGCGCCAGCAGCCGTGTGGGAAACACCGGGGAGCTGTTTTTT.

The V and J genes are TRBV20-1 and TRBJ2-1; D may correspond to TRBD1 or TRBD2 (5 bases each). CDR1 DFQATT and CDR2 SNEGSKA come from the germline V gene (reference sequence). CDR3 length: 13 amino acids. Between the trimmed V and J ends, which lost 5 bases and 2 bases, there was a span of 10 bases. This chain's CDR3 is CSAGRETYNEQFF. CDR3 in DNA: TGCAGTGCTGGCAGGGAGACCTACAATGAGCAGTTCTTC.

The V and J genes are TRBV6-1 and TRBJ1-5; D not certain. The CDR3 spans 11 residues. The V and J ends lost 2 bases and 6 bases respectively, with 2 bases between them. Germline values: CDR1 MNHNS, CDR2 SASEGT. The CDR3 nucleotides read TGTGCCAGCAGTGAAAGTCAGCCCCAGCATTTT. Protein sequence: CASSESQPQHF.

V usage is TRBV7-9 and J usage is TRBJ1-1; D remains ambiguous. This CDR3 contains 13 residues. V was shortened by 5 bases and J by 3 bases, with 10 bases between the two germline ends. Germline lookup yields CDR1 SEHNR and CDR2 FQNEAQ (reference sequence). This CDR3 reads CASSRLGDTEAFF. CDR3 DNA: TGTGCCAGCAGCCGTCTGGGAGACACTGAAGCTTTCTTT.

The V and J genes are TRBV7-6 and TRBJ2-5; D not resolved. CDR3 length: 15 residues. Trimming took off 2 bases at V and 1 base at J, with 11 bases between the two ends. The V gene's germline CDR1 is SGHVS and CDR2 FNYEAQ. CDR3 bases: TGTGCCAGCAGCTTATTTTCCTTGGTCCAAGAGACCCAGTACTTC. It translates to CASSLFSLVQETQYF.

By frequency in the sample, this clonotype is large (0.1 to 1%). The chain couples TRBV5-1 to TRBJ1-2, with 11 bases fitting TRBD1. The CDR3 has 15 amino acids. The V gene's germline CDR1 is SGHRS and CDR2 YFSETQ. Unmatched junction bases numbered 4, after V lost 2 bases and J lost 4 bases. CDR3 loop: CASSFGQGAGYGYTF. In DNA form, the CDR3 reads TGCGCCAGCAGCTTTGGACAGGGGGCGGGCTATGGCTACACCTTC.

This clonotype was seen a few times. The V call is TRBV28, the J call TRBJ1-5; D possibly corresponds to TRBD1 (5 bases). Trimming shortened V by 0 bases and J by 4 bases, and 10 bases separated the two germline ends. Germline V gene lookup returns CDR1 MDHEN and CDR2 SYDVKM. CDR3 size: 15 residues. Written as DNA, the CDR3 is TGTGCCAGCAGTTTATGGTCGACAGCTAATCAGCCCCAGCATTTT. It specifies CASSLWSTANQPQHF.

V usage is TRBV27 and J usage is TRBJ1-2; tentative D call: TRBD1 (6 bases). V dropped 0 bases and J dropped 8 bases, with 10 bases sitting between them. This CDR3 region has 13 residues. Germline V gene sequence: CDR1 MNHEY, CDR2 SMNVEV (reference sequence). CDR3 nucleotides: TGTGCCAGCAGTTTATCGTCAGGGGTGGGCTACACCTTC. It yields the protein CASSLSSGVGYTF.

The V and J genes are TRBV30 and TRBJ1-5, with a possible D match to TRBD1 (5 bases). Trimming removed 0 bases at V and 4 bases at J, with 7 bases between. CDR1 and CDR2 from the germline V gene are GTSNPN and SVGIG (reference sequence). The CDR3 consists of 13 residues. CDR3 in DNA: TGTGCCTGGAGTGTAGACAGAAATCAGCCCCAGCATTTT. It translates to CAWSVDRNQPQHF.

This clonotype appeared a few times. This chain joins TRBV6-5 and TRBJ1-5, with D hard to call. From germline, CDR1 is MNHEY and CDR2 SVGAGI. This CDR3 is built from 15 residues. V lost 0 bases, J lost 5 bases, and 11 bases lay in between. CDR3 nucleotide sequence: TGTGCCAGCAGTTACTCGAAGGGTTACGATCAGCCCCAGCATTTT. Protein product: CASSYSKGYDQPQHF.

This clonotype was seen only once. The chain employs TRBV30 and TRBJ2-1, with 9 positions matching TRBD2. The CDR3 length is 15 residues. CDR1 is GTSNPN and CDR2 is SVGIG in the germline V gene (reference sequence). J lost 10 bases, V lost 0 bases, and 10 bases had no gene match. CDR3 in amino acids: CAWSVTGGGAKEQFF. The CDR3 coding sequence is TGTGCCTGGAGTGTAACTGGCGGGGGGGCAAAAGAGCAGTTCTTC.

The V gene is TRBV18, the J gene TRBJ1-1; 7 bases match TRBD1. The CDR3 totals 15 residues. The J segment lost 0 bases and the V segment lost 4 bases, leaving 5 bases of the junction unmatched. CDR1 is KGHSH, CDR2 LQKENI, per germline. Here the CDR3 reads CASSLGTGVNTEAFF. Here the CDR3 DNA reads TGTGCCAGCTCACTAGGAACAGGGGTGAACACTGAAGCTTTCTTT.

This clonotype showed up just a few times. This chain connects TRBV6-2 or TRBV6-3 to TRBJ2-2; no definite D call. This CDR3 spans 13 amino acids. V gave up 4 bases and J gave up 3 bases, with 6 bases separating them. Germline values: CDR1 MNHEY, CDR2 SVGEGT. CDR3 residues: CASSFRDTGELFF. The CDR3 DNA reads as TGTGCCAGCAGTTTTAGGGACACCGGGGAGCTGTTTTTT.

The V call is TRBV11-3, the J call TRBJ2-1; D is undetermined. The ends were cut back, 6 bases at V and 5 bases at J, with 17 bases in the middle. The CDR3 loop spans 15 amino acids. CDR1 and CDR2 from the germline V gene are SGHNT and YENEEA. The CDR3 loop is CASRPFQSENNEQFF. In DNA form, the CDR3 reads TGTGCCAGCAGACCCTTCCAGTCGGAAAACAATGAGCAGTTCTTC.